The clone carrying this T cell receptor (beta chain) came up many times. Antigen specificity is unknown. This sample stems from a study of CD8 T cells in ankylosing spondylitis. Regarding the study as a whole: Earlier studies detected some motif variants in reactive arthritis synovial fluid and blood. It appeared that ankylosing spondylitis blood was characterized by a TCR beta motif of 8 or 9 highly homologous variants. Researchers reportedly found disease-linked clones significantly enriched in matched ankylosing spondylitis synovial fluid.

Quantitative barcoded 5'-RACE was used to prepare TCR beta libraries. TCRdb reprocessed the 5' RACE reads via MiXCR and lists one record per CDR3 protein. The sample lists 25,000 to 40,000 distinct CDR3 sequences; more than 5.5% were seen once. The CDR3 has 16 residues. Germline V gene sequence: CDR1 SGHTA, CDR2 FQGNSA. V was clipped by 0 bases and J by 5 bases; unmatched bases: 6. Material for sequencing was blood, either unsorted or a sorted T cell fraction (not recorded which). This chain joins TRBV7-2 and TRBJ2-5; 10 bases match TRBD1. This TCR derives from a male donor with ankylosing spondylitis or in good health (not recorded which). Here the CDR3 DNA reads TGTGCCAGCAGCTTAGCCTGGGACAGGGGATGGGAGACCCAGTACTTC. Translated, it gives CASSLAWDRGWETQYF.